This entry lists 18 T cell receptor beta chains sequenced from one sample in a study of blood T cell repertoires in COVID-19. Repertoires were generated with immunoSEQ multiplex PCR, while TCRdb's copy carries only in-frame clones and drops some. The table lists about 310,000 clones, roughly 85% of them singletons. The specimen was PBMCs or T cells enriched from blood (not recorded which). These receptors were collected from a woman aged 25-40 years who had been exposed to COVID-19.

The chain links TRBV27 to TRBJ1-2; the D gene is possibly TRBD1 (5 bases). The germline V and J ends were trimmed by 2 bases and 7 bases, with 14 bases remaining between them. Germline V gives CDR1 MNHEY, CDR2 SMNVEV (reference sequence). This CDR3 contains 14 residues. The CDR3 protein is CASSLQGGFGGYTF. The CDR3 coding sequence is TGTGCCAGCAGTTTACAGGGAGGGTTCGGTGGCTACACCTTC.

The chain combines TRBV28 with TRBJ2-7; possible D gene TRBD2, 6 bases. In germline, CDR1 is MDHEN, CDR2 SYDVKM. The CDR3 extends over 14 amino acids. The V end was cut by 5 bases, the J end by 2 bases, with 13 bases between. The CDR3 DNA follows: TGTGCCAGCAGTCTCTCACGGGGGACCTACGAGCAGTACTTC. It codes for CASSLSRGTYEQYF. Combining the CDR3 with reference TRBV28 and TRBJ2-7 gives the whole variable domain DVKVTQSSRYLVKRTGEKVFLECVQDMDHENMFWYRQDPGLGLRLIYFSYDVKMKEKGDIPEGYSVSREKKERFSLILESASTNQTSMYLCASSLSRGTYEQYFGPGTRLTVT.

The gene calls are TRBV10-3 and TRBJ1-5; D is uncertain. V was clipped by 2 bases and J by 10 bases, with 9 bases between them. CDR1 ENHRY and CDR2 SYGVKD come from the germline V gene. This CDR3 contains 12 residues. As DNA, the CDR3 is TGTGCCATCAGTGAGGCTCAGGTCCCCCAGCATTTT. Amino acids: CAISEAQVPQHF.

This CDR3 reads CASKFDRGESGELFF. CDR3 nucleotides: TGTGCCAGTAAATTCGACAGGGGGGAGTCCGGGGAGCTGTTTTTT. V usage is TRBV19 and J usage is TRBJ2-2; 9 positions match TRBD1. V lost 7 bases to trimming and J lost 6 bases; unmatched junction nucleotides: 9. Per the germline V gene, CDR1 is LNHDA and CDR2 is SQIVND (reference sequence). CDR3 length: 15 residues.

The chain couples TRBV29-1 to TRBJ2-5; weak D call: TRBD1 (5 bases). From germline, CDR1 is SQVTM and CDR2 ANQGSEA. This CDR3 contains 11 residues. The germline V and J ends were trimmed by 4 bases and 3 bases, with 6 bases remaining between them. The CDR3 loop is CSVAREETQYF. CDR3 nucleotide sequence: TGCAGCGTTGCCAGGGAAGAGACCCAGTACTTC.

The V call is TRBV5-8, the J call TRBJ1-1; tentative D call: TRBD1 (5 bases). Trimming removed 7 bases at V and 5 bases at J, with 18 bases between. The CDR3 is 14 residues long. The V gene's germline CDR1 is SGHTS and CDR2 YDEGEE. CDR3 sequence: CASVWGSVGTEAFF. DNA of the CDR3: TGTGCCAGCGTCTGGGGCAGCGTTGGAACTGAAGCTTTCTTT.

The rearrangement joins TRBV18 to TRBJ2-2; the match to TRBD2 covers 7 bases. The CDR3 loop spans 15 amino acids. V lost 4 bases to trimming and J lost 1 base; unmatched junction nucleotides: 3. The germline gives CDR1 KGHSH, CDR2 LQKENI. The DNA of the CDR3 is TGTGCCAGCTCACGCGTAGCGGGGAACACCGGGGAGCTGTTTTTT. Translated, it gives CASSRVAGNTGELFF.

The chain links TRBV2 to TRBJ1-4, with D tentatively TRBD1 (5 bases). In germline, CDR1 is SNHLY, CDR2 FYNNEI. The CDR3 contains 15 residues. Trimming removed 1 base from V and 6 bases from J, with 12 bases in between. The CDR3 sequence is CASSEESRGYEKLFF. In DNA, the CDR3 is TGTGCCAGCAGTGAAGAGTCAAGGGGTTATGAAAAACTGTTTTTT. Combining the CDR3 with reference TRBV2 and TRBJ1-4 gives the whole variable domain EPEVTQTPSHQVTQMGQEVILRCVPISNHLYFYWYRQILGQKVEFLVSFYNNEISEKSEIFDDQFSVERPDGSNFTLKIRSTKLEDSAMYFCASSEESRGYEKLFFGSGTQLSVL.

V and J are TRBV7-2 and TRBJ2-1; 9 bases agree with TRBD2. The length of the CDR3 is 15 residues. V lost 1 base to trimming and J lost 5 bases; unmatched junction nucleotides: 3. Germline-derived CDR1 and CDR2 are SGHTA and FQGNSA. The chain's CDR3 is CASSLVAGVNNEQFF. CDR3 nucleotides: TGTGCCAGCAGCTTAGTAGCGGGAGTGAACAATGAGCAGTTCTTC.

J is TRBJ1-5 and V is TRBV4-1; the match to TRBD1 covers 7 bases. Germline assignment: CDR1 MGHRA and CDR2 YSYEKL. This CDR3 has 17 residues. J gave up 2 bases and V 3 bases, and 10 bases lay outside the gene matches. CDR3 region: CASSHRWDRLGNQPQHF. CDR3 DNA: TGCGCCAGCAGCCACCGGTGGGACAGACTTGGCAATCAGCCCCAGCATTTT.

The chain links TRBV30 to TRBJ1-4, with D unclear. V was shortened by 1 base and J by 2 bases, with 5 bases between the two germline ends. CDR3 length equals 13 residues. In germline, CDR1 is GTSNPN, CDR2 SVGIG (reference sequence). The CDR3 loop reads CAWSAQTNEKLFF. The CDR3 DNA reads TGTGCCTGGAGTGCACAGACTAATGAAAAACTGTTTTTT.

The CDR3 reads CASSEAGGGLTGELFF. The CDR3 DNA reads as TGTGCCAGCAGTGAAGCCGGGGGAGGGCTCACCGGGGAGCTGTTTTTT. The chain employs TRBV2 and TRBJ2-2, with 7 bases fitting TRBD2. CDR3 length: 16 residues. The J segment lost 4 bases and the V segment lost 0 bases, leaving 5 bases of the junction unmatched. Looked up from germline, CDR1 is SNHLY and CDR2 is FYNNEI.

The chain employs TRBV7-2 and TRBJ2-5, with 7 bases lining up with TRBD1. The CDR3 has 15 amino acids. Trimming cost V 6 bases and J 2 bases; bases outside gene matches: 9. The germline V gene has CDR1 SGHTA and CDR2 FQGNSA. CDR3 in DNA: TGTGCCAGCAGGCCCATGACAGGGTTACAAGAGACCCAGTACTTC. Its protein is CASRPMTGLQETQYF. Filled out from reference TRBV7-2 and TRBJ2-5, the complete variable domain reads GAGVSQSPSNKVTEKGKDVELRCDPISGHTALYWYRQSLGQGLEFLIYFQGNSAPDKSGLPSDRFSAERTGGSVSTLTIQRTQQEDSAVYLCASRPMTGLQETQYFGPGTRLLVL.

This chain uses TRBV6-5 with TRBJ2-7; D may be TRBD1 (8 bases). The germline CDR1 and CDR2 sequences are MNHEY and SVGAGI. Trimming removed 6 bases from V and 4 bases from J, with 19 bases in between. The CDR3 loop spans 15 amino acids. CDR3 amino acids: CASSPYDRGGYEQYF. For the CDR3, the DNA is TGTGCCAGCAGCCCATATGACAGGGGAGGGTACGAGCAGTACTTC.

V and J are TRBV19 and TRBJ1-6; D not certain. Trimming shortened V by 8 bases and J by 14 bases, and 10 bases separated the two germline ends. The CDR3 consists of 10 residues. Germline assignment: CDR1 LNHDA and CDR2 SQIVND (reference sequence). The CDR3 region has the DNA TGTGCCAGTCCCAGCGTCTCCCTCCACTTT. Protein product: CASPSVSLHF.

V is TRBV30 and J is TRBJ2-2, with D possibly matching TRBD2 (6 bases). The CDR3 spans 14 residues. Trimming took off 2 bases at V and 4 bases at J, with 11 bases between the two ends. Germline values: CDR1 GTSNPN, CDR2 SVGIG (reference sequence). CDR3 loop: CAWSYSGVTGELFF. The CDR3, as DNA: TGTGCCTGGAGTTATAGCGGAGTCACCGGGGAGCTGTTTTTT.

There are a few counts of this clone. The chain joins TRBV7-3 to TRBJ1-1, with TRBD1 matching over 7 bases. J lost 6 bases, V lost 8 bases, and 3 bases had no gene match. The CDR3 is made up of 11 amino acids. Germline CDR1 and CDR2: SGHTA and FQGTGA. The CDR3 region has the DNA TGTGCCAGCGCGCAGGGGGCTGAAGCTTTCTTT. Translated, it gives CASAQGAEAFF.

The V call is TRBV21-1, the J call TRBJ2-1; the tabulated D call, TRBD1, remains unverified against the DNA. TRBV21-1 is a pseudogene locus. The CDR3 is made up of 15 amino acids. The CDR3 nucleotides read TGTGCCAGCAGCTCACGACAGGGGGGAGGGAATGAGCAGTTCTTC. Its protein product is CASSSRQGGGNEQFF.